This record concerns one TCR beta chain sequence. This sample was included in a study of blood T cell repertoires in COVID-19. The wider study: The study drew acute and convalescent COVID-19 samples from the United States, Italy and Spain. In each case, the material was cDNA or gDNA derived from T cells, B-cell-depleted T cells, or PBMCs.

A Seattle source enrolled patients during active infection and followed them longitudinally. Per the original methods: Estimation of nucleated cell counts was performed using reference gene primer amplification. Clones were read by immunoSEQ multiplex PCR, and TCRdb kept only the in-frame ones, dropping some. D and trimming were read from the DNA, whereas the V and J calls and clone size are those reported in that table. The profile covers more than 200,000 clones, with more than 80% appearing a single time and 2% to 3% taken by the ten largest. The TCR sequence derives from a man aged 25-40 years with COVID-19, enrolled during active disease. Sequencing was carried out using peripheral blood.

The CDR3 DNA sequence: TGTGCCACCAGTGGGCGGGAGGGCTACGAGCAGTACTTC. This translates into CATSGREGYEQYF. This rearrangement joins TRBV24-1 to TRBJ2-7, with 9 nucleotides matching TRBD2. Germline V CDR1 and CDR2: KGHDR, SFDVKD. This CDR3 comprises 13 residues. The V and J ends lost 5 bases and 3 bases, in that order; junction bases with no gene match: 1.